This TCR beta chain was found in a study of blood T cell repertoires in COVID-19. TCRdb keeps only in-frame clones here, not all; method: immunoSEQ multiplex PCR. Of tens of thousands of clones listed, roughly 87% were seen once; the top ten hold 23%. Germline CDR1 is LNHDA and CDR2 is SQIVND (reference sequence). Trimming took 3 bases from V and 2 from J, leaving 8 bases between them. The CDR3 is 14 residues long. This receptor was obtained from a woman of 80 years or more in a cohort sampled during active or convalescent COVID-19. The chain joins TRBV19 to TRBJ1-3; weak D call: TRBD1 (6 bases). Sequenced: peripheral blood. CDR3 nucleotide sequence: TGTGCCAGTAGTATTAAGGGGGCTGGAAACACCATATATTTT. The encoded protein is CASSIKGAGNTIYF.